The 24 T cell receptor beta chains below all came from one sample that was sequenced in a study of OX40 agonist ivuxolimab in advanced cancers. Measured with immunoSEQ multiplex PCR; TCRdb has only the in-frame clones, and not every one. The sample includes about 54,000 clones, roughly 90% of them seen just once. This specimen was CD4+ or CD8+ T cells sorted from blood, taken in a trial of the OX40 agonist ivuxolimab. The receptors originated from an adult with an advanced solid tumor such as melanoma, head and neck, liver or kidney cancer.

This chain's CDR3 is CASSLFASGIDEQYF. The CDR3 DNA is TGTGCCAGCAGCTTATTTGCTAGCGGGATCGACGAGCAGTACTTC. The rearrangement uses TRBV7-9 and TRBJ2-7; TRBD2 agrees at 9 bases. Germline V lookup: CDR1 SEHNR, CDR2 FQNEAQ (reference sequence). The CDR3 has 15 residues. With V trimmed by 2 bases and J by 5 bases, 7 bases remained unmatched.

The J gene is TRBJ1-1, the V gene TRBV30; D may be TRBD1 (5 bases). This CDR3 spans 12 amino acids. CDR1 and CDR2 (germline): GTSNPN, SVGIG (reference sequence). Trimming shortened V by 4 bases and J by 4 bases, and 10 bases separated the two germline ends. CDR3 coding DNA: TGTGCCTGGAACCAGGGTAGCACTGAAGCTTTCTTT. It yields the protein CAWNQGSTEAFF.

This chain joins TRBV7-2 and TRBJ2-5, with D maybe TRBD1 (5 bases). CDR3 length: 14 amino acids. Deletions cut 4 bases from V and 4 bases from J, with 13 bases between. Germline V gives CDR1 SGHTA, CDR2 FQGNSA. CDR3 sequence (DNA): TGTGCCAGCAGCTCACAGGCCCCATTAGAGACCCAGTACTTC. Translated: CASSSQAPLETQYF.

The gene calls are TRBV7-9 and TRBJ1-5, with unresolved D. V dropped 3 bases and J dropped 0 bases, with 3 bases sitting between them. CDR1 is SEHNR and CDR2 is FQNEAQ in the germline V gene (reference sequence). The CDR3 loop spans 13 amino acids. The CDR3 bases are TGTGCCAGCAGCTTTTATAGCAATCAGCCCCAGCATTTT. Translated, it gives CASSFYSNQPQHF. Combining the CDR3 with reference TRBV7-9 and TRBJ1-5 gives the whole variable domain DTGVSQNPRHKITKRGQNVTFRCDPISEHNRLYWYRQTLGQGPEFLTYFQNEAQLEKSRLLSDRFSAERPKGSFSTLEIQRTEQGDSAMYLCASSFYSNQPQHFGDGTRLSIL.

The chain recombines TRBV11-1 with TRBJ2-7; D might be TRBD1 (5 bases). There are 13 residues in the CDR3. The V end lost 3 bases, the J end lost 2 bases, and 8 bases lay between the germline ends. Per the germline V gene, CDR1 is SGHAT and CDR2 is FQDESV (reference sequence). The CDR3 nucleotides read TGTGCCAGCAGCTTTGACAGTACCTACGAGCAGTACTTC. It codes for CASSFDSTYEQYF. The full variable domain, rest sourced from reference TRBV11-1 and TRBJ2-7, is EAEVAQSPRYKITEKSQAVAFWCDPISGHATLYWYRQILGQGPELLVQFQDESVVDDSQLPKDRFSAERLKGVDSTLKIQPAELGDSAMYLCASSFDSTYEQYFGPGTRLTVT.

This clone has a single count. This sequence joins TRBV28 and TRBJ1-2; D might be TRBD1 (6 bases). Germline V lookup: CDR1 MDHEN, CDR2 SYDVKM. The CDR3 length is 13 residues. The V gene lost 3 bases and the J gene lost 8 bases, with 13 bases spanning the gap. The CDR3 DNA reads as TGTGCCAGCAGTTTTCGGGGGGCGCAAGGCTACACCTTC. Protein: CASSFRGAQGYTF.

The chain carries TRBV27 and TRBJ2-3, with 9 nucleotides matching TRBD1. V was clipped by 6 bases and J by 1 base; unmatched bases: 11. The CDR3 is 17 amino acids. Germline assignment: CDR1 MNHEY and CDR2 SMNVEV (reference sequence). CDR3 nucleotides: TGTGCCAGCAGAACACCGACAGGGGGGAACCGCACAGATACGCAGTATTTT. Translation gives CASRTPTGGNRTDTQYF.

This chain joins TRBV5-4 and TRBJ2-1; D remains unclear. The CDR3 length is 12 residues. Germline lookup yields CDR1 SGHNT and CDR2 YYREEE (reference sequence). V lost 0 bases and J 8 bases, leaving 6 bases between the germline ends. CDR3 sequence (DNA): TGTGCCAGCAGCTTGGGTCTCGATGAGCAGTTCTTC. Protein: CASSLGLDEQFF.

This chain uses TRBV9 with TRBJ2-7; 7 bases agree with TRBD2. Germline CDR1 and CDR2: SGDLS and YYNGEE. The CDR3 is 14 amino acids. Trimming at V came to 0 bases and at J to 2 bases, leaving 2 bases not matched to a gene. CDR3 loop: CASSVGEGTYEQYF. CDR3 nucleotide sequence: TGTGCCAGCAGCGTAGGGGAGGGGACCTACGAGCAGTACTTC.

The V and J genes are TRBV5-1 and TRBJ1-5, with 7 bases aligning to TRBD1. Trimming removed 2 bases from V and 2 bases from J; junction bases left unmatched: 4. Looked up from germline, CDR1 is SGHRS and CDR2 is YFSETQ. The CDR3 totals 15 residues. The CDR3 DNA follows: TGCGCCAGCAGCTTCACAGGGGAAGGCAATCAGCCCCAGCATTTT. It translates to CASSFTGEGNQPQHF.

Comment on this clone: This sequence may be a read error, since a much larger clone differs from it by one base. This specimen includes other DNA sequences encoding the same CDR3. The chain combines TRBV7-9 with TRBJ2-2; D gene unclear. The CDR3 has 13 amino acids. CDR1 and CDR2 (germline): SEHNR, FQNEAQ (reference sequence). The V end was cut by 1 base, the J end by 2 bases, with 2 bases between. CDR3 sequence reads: CASSLGNTGELFF. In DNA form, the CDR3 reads TGTGCCAGCAGCTTAGGAAACACCGGGGAGCTGTTTTTT.

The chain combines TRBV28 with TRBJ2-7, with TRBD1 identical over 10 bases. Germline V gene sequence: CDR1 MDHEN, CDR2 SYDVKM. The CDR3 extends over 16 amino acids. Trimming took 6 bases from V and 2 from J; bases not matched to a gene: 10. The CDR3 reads CASSPPRTGGPYEQYF. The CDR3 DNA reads TGTGCCAGCAGCCCACCTCGGACAGGGGGACCCTACGAGCAGTACTTC.

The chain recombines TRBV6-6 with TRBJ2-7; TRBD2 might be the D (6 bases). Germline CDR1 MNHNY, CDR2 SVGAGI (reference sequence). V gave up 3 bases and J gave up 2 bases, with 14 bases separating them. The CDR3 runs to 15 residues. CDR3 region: CASSYTRPGAYEQYF. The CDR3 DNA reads TGTGCCAGCAGTTATACGAGGCCGGGGGCCTACGAGCAGTACTTC.

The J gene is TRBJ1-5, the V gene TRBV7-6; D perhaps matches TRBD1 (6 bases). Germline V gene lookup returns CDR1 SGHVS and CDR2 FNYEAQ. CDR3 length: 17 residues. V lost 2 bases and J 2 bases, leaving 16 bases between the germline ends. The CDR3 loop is CASSLYREATGNQPQHF. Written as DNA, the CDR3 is TGTGCCAGCAGCTTATACAGGGAGGCGACAGGCAATCAGCCCCAGCATTTT.

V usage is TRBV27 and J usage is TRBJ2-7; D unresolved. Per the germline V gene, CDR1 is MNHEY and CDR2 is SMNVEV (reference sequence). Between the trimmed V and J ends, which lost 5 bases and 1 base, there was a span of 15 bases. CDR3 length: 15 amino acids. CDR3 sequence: CASSPPGSQSYEQYF. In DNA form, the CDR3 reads TGTGCCAGCAGTCCCCCCGGGTCGCAGTCCTACGAGCAGTACTTC.

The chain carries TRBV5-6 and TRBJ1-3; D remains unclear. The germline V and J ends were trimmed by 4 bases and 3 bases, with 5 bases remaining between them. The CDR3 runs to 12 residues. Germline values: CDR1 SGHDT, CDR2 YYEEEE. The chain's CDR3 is CASSRDGNTIYF. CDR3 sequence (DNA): TGTGCCAGCAGCAGGGATGGAAACACCATATATTTT.

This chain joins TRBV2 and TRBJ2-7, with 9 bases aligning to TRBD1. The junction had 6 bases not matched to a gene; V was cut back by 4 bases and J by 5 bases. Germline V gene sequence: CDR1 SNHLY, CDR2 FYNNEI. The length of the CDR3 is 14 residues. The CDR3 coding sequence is TGTGCCAGCAGTGGGGGACAGGGTAACGACGAGCAGTACTTC. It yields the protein CASSGGQGNDEQYF.

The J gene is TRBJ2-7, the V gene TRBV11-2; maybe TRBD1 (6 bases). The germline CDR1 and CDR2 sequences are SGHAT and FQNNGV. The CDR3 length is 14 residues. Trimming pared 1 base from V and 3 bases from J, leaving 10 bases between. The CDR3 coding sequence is TGTGCCAGCAGCTTAGCGCAGGGGAGCTACGAGCAGTACTTC. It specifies CASSLAQGSYEQYF.

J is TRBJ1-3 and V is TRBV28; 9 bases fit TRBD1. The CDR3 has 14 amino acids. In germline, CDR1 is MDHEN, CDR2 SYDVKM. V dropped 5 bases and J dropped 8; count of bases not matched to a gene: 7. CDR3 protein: CASSPDRGWDTIYF. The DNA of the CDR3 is TGTGCCAGCAGTCCGGACAGGGGATGGGACACCATATATTTT.

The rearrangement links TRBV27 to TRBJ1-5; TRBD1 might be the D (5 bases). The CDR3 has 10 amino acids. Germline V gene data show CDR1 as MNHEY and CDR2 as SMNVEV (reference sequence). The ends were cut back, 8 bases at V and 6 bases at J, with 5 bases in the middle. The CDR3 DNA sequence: TGTGCCAGCGGGGGTCAGCCCCAGCATTTT. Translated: CASGGQPQHF.

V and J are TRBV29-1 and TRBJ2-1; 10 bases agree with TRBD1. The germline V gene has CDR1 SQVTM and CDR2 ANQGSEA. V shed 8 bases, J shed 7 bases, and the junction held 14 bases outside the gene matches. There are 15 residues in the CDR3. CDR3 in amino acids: CSLIFGTGDGNEQFF. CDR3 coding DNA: TGCAGCTTGATATTCGGGACAGGGGATGGGAATGAGCAGTTCTTC.

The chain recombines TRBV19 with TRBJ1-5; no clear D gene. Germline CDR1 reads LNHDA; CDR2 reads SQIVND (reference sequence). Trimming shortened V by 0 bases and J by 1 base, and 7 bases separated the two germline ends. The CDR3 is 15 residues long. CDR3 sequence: CASSIDGGSNQPQHF. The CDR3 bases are TGTGCCAGTAGTATAGACGGAGGGAGCAATCAGCCCCAGCATTTT.

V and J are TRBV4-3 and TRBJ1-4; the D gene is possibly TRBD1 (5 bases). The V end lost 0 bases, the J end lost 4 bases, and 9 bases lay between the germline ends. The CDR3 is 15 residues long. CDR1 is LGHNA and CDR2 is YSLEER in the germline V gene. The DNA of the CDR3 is TGCGCCAGCAGCCAAGATGGGGACGATAATGAAAAACTGTTTTTT. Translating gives CASSQDGDDNEKLFF.

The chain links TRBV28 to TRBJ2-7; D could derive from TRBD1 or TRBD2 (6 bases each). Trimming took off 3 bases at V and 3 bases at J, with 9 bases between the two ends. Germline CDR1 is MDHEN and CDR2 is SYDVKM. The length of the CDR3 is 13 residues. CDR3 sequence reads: CASSFGGNYEQYF. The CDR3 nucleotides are TGTGCCAGCAGTTTCGGGGGCAACTACGAGCAGTACTTC.